Shown below are 21 T cell receptor beta chains from a single sample sequenced in a study of T cell responses to AZD1222 COVID-19 vaccine. This table comes from immunoSEQ multiplex PCR, and its TCRdb copy is limited to in-frame clones, with some not included. In the table there are 190,000 or so clones, 91% of which are singletons. Sequencing used peripheral blood, obtained 28 days after the second AZD1222 dose. The receptors shown here come from an adult who received the AZD1222 COVID-19 vaccine.

The gene calls are TRBV5-1 and TRBJ2-7; D gene unclear. Trimming left V 1 base short and J 5 bases short, with 10 bases between. The length of the CDR3 is 13 residues. The germline V gene encodes CDR1 SGHRS and CDR2 YFSETQ. CDR3 bases: TGCGCCAGCAGCTTGTTTACGAATCACGAGCAGTACTTC. This translates into CASSLFTNHEQYF.

This chain uses TRBV21-1 with TRBJ2-7; the table assigns TRBD2, which was not confirmed against the DNA. TRBV21-1 is designated a pseudogene. CDR3 length: 12 residues. The CDR3 sequence is CASSNRTNEQYF. The CDR3 DNA sequence: TGTGCCAGCAGCAATCGGACTAACGAGCAGTACTTC.

The chain is built from TRBV12-3 or TRBV12-4 and TRBJ1-5, with D perhaps TRBD1 (6 bases). This CDR3 has 13 amino acids. V lost 6 bases, J lost 5 bases, and 11 bases lay in between. CDR3 residues: CASSRGRYQPQHF. Written as DNA, the CDR3 is TGTGCCAGCAGCAGGGGACGGTATCAGCCCCAGCATTTT.

The V and J genes are TRBV11-3 and TRBJ1-4, with unresolved D. The CDR3 sequence is 16 residues long. Per the germline V gene, CDR1 is SGHNT and CDR2 is YENEEA. V lost 1 base to trimming and J lost 2 bases, with 11 bases between them. CDR3 protein: CASSLGSPATNEKLFF. In DNA form, the CDR3 reads TGTGCCAGCAGCTTAGGTAGTCCGGCGACTAATGAAAAACTGTTTTTT.

This chain connects TRBV7-9 to TRBJ1-6; the match to TRBD1 covers 9 bases. The V gene's germline CDR1 is SEHNR and CDR2 FQNEAQ (reference sequence). This CDR3 has 16 amino acids. The ends lost 3 bases at V and 7 bases at J; junction bases unmatched: 7. The CDR3 loop reads CASSFTSGTGNSPLHF. DNA for the CDR3: TGTGCCAGCAGCTTCACGTCCGGGACAGGGAATTCACCCCTCCACTTT.

The chain is built from TRBV6-5 and TRBJ2-1, with 12 bases identical to TRBD2. Germline V lookup: CDR1 MNHEY, CDR2 SVGAGI. The CDR3 has 16 amino acids. Losses at the gene ends were 0 bases for V and 9 bases for J; bases not matched to a gene: 6. The CDR3 nucleotides are TGTGCCAGCAGTTACTCGTCTAGCGGGAGGGCGGGTGAGCAGTTCTTC. Its translation: CASSYSSSGRAGEQFF.

V usage is TRBV11-2 and J usage is TRBJ2-5; no firm D call. The ends were cut back, 4 bases at V and 5 bases at J, with 5 bases in the middle. Germline CDR1 reads SGHAT; CDR2 reads FQNNGV. The CDR3 totals 11 residues. Here the CDR3 reads CASSSRETQYF. As DNA, the CDR3 is TGTGCCAGCAGCTCCAGGGAGACCCAGTACTTC.

This clone was picked up one time. This chain connects TRBV14 to TRBJ1-1; tentative D call: TRBD1 (5 bases). CDR1 is SGHDN, CDR2 FVKESK, per germline. V was cut by 1 base and J by 2 bases, with 14 bases left in between. This CDR3 comprises 16 residues. CDR3 amino acids: CASSQGIGVINTEAFF. In DNA, the CDR3 is TGTGCCAGCAGCCAAGGGATAGGGGTTATAAACACTGAAGCTTTCTTT.

The gene calls are TRBV5-1 and TRBJ1-1; TRBD1 is a possible D gene (6 bases). Germline assignment: CDR1 SGHRS and CDR2 YFSETQ. The CDR3 has 14 amino acids. Trimming removed 0 bases at V and 5 bases at J, with 11 bases between. The CDR3 bases are TGCGCCAGCAGCTTGGAGGACAGTGGGACTGAAGCTTTCTTT. The encoded protein is CASSLEDSGTEAFF.

The chain couples TRBV19 to TRBJ1-1; a weak D match, TRBD1 (5 bases). Trimming shortened V by 3 bases and J by 2 bases, and 16 bases separated the two germline ends. CDR3 length: 16 amino acids. The germline gives CDR1 LNHDA, CDR2 SQIVND (reference sequence). The CDR3 DNA sequence: TGTGCCAGTAGTATCGGACACCGAAAGTATAACACTGAAGCTTTCTTT. Protein: CASSIGHRKYNTEAFF. The full variable domain, its missing parts supplied by reference TRBV19 and TRBJ1-1, is DGGITQSPKYLFRKEGQNVTLSCEQNLNHDAMYWYRQDPGQGLRLIYYSQIVNDFQKGDIAEGYSVSREKKESFPLTVTSAQKNPTAFYLCASSIGHRKYNTEAFFGQGTRLTVV.

The J gene is TRBJ2-3, the V gene TRBV9; D remains ambiguous. The germline V and J ends were trimmed by 0 bases and 2 bases, with 10 bases remaining between them. Germline CDR1 is SGDLS and CDR2 is YYNGEE. This CDR3 is built from 15 residues. The CDR3 loop is CASSVGNTITDTQYF. The DNA for the CDR3 is TGTGCCAGCAGCGTAGGGAATACTATCACAGATACGCAGTATTTT.

This chain uses TRBV5-5 with TRBJ1-4, with a weak D call TRBD1 (5 bases). The CDR3 extends over 14 amino acids. Germline CDR1 reads SGHKS; CDR2 reads YYEKEE (reference sequence). Trimming took off 4 bases at V and 7 bases at J, with 14 bases between the two ends. The chain's CDR3 is CASSPRDGREKLFF. The CDR3 DNA is TGTGCCAGCAGCCCCCGGGACGGCCGTGAAAAACTGTTTTTT.

The V call is TRBV28, the J call TRBJ1-1, with D unresolved. CDR1 is MDHEN, CDR2 SYDVKM, per germline. The CDR3 totals 14 residues. The V end was cut by 6 bases, the J end by 1 base, with 12 bases between. For the CDR3, the DNA is TGTGCCAGCAGATCTGCGGGATCGAACACTGAAGCTTTCTTT. This sequence encodes CASRSAGSNTEAFF.

V usage is TRBV3-1 (or the pseudogene TRBV3-2) and J usage is TRBJ2-7, with D perhaps TRBD1 (5 bases). This CDR3 has 14 residues. Germline V gene lookup returns CDR1 LGHDT and CDR2 YNNKEL (reference sequence). V was shortened by 4 bases and J by 3 bases, with 13 bases between the two germline ends. CDR3 in DNA: TGTGCCAGCAGCCTTCGCAGGGTTTGCTACGAGCAGTACTTC. Its translation is CASSLRRVCYEQYF.

This sequence joins TRBV28 and TRBJ1-3; TRBD1 matches at 8 bases. The CDR3 loop spans 14 amino acids. V lost 5 bases to trimming and J lost 5 bases; unmatched junction nucleotides: 5. CDR1 and CDR2 (germline): MDHEN, SYDVKM. CDR3 protein: CASSPDRARNTIYF. The CDR3 nucleotides read TGTGCCAGCAGTCCGGACAGGGCCCGAAACACCATATATTTT.

The rearrangement joins TRBV28 to TRBJ1-2, with D possibly TRBD1 on 5 matching bases. There are 16 residues in the CDR3. V was trimmed by 2 bases and J by 2 bases, leaving 15 bases between them. Germline CDR1 reads MDHEN; CDR2 reads SYDVKM. CDR3 sequence: CASSLRAGKGNYGYTF. CDR3 in DNA: TGTGCCAGCAGTTTAAGGGCAGGGAAGGGAAACTATGGCTACACCTTC.

This chain links TRBV9 with TRBJ2-5; TRBD2 matches at 9 bases. Germline CDR1 and CDR2: SGDLS and YYNGEE. V shed 0 bases, J shed 5 bases, and the junction held 8 bases outside the gene matches. The CDR3 is made up of 16 amino acids. The CDR3: CASSVAGTSWGETQYF. For the CDR3, the DNA is TGTGCCAGCAGCGTAGCGGGGACTAGCTGGGGGGAGACCCAGTACTTC.

This clone came up once. This sequence joins TRBV28 and TRBJ2-3; TRBD2 matches 13 bases. V lost 6 bases and J lost 5; bases outside the gene matches: 5. This CDR3 region has 15 residues. Germline V gene sequence: CDR1 MDHEN, CDR2 SYDVKM. The CDR3 DNA is TGTGCCAGCAGACTAGCGGGAGGGAAGCAAGATACGCAGTATTTT. Encoded protein: CASRLAGGKQDTQYF. Full variable domain (outside the CDR3, taken from reference TRBV28 and TRBJ2-3): DVKVTQSSRYLVKRTGEKVFLECVQDMDHENMFWYRQDPGLGLRLIYFSYDVKMKEKGDIPEGYSVSREKKERFSLILESASTNQTSMYLCASRLAGGKQDTQYFGPGTRLTVL.

The V and J genes are TRBV5-1 and TRBJ2-2, with 7 bases identical to TRBD1. The germline CDR1 and CDR2 sequences are SGHRS and YFSETQ. This CDR3 is 15 amino acids long. J was trimmed by 3 bases and V by 4 bases; bases with no gene match: 6. CDR3 loop: CASSMTGLDTGELFF. The CDR3 coding sequence is TGCGCCAGCAGCATGACAGGGTTGGACACCGGGGAGCTGTTTTTT. Together with reference TRBV5-1 and TRBJ2-2, the CDR3 gives the full variable domain: KAGVTQTPRYLIKTRGQQVTLSCSPISGHRSVSWYQQTPGQGLQFLFEYFSETQRNKGNFPGRFSGRQFSNSRSEMNVSTLELGDSALYLCASSMTGLDTGELFFGEGSRLTVL.

The chain recombines TRBV6-5 with TRBJ2-7, with 7 nucleotides matching TRBD2. This CDR3 region has 12 residues. V was clipped by 7 bases and J by 2 bases; unmatched bases: 2. CDR1 MNHEY and CDR2 SVGAGI come from the germline V gene. CDR3 in amino acids: CASKRDPYEQYF. DNA of the CDR3: TGTGCCAGCAAGCGGGACCCCTACGAGCAGTACTTC.

This chain links TRBV7-6 with TRBJ2-1, with D unresolved. Per germline, CDR1 SGHVS and CDR2 FNYEAQ. V was clipped by 1 base and J by 9 bases, with 10 bases between them. This CDR3 region has 13 residues. The CDR3 DNA reads as TGTGCCAGCAGCTTAGGCCCTTTAGGTGAGCAGTTCTTC. Translated, it gives CASSLGPLGEQFF.